A selection of T cell receptor beta chains follows, all from one sample in a study of breast tumors, draining lymph nodes, adjacent tissues. TCRdb fed the multiplex PCR reads into MiXCR, producing one record per CDR3 protein. The sample yields 15,000 to 20,000 distinct CDR3 sequences, less than 45% seen once. Material for sequencing was tumor-adjacent breast tissue. The source of these receptors is a female donor with breast cancer. Some clones in this sample may be carry-over from other donors' samples. CDR3s include the opening cysteine and the closing phenylalanine or tryptophan. A D gene is named only where the DNA matches it firmly. Clone size is not always given. Where it is, it says once, few, many or a class for expanded clones.

j_call d_call clone_size v_call cdr3_aa cdr3_nt
TRBJ1-4 TRBD1 - TRBV7-9 CASSLWDRGRGNEKLFF TGTGCCAGCAGCTTATGGGACAGGGGGCGCGGGAATGAAAAACTGTTTTTT
TRBJ2-1 - - TRBV27 CARPTWGQFF TGTGCCAGGCCTACCTGGGGGCAGTTCTTC
TRBJ2-7 TRBD2 - TRBV11-2 CASSPTGLAGASGSYEQYF TGTGCCAGCAGCCCCACGGGACTAGCGGGAGCTAGCGGCTCCTACGAGCAGTACTTC
TRBJ1-2 - many TRBV19 CASSDRTIGGYTF TGTGCCAGTAGTGACAGGACTATTGGTGGCTACACCTTC
TRBJ2-5 TRBD2 many TRBV12-3/TRBV12-4 CASSWSGGPGETQYF TGTGCCAGCAGTTGGTCGGGAGGGCCGGGGGAGACCCAGTACTTC
TRBJ2-7 - - TRBV5-1 CASTNLAYTYEQYF TGTGCCAGCACCAATCTAGCGTACACCTACGAGCAGTACTTC
TRBJ2-7 - - TRBV9 CASSVGEDYEQYF TGTGCCAGCAGCGTAGGGGAGGACTACGAGCAGTACTTC
TRBJ2-1 - many TRBV19 CASSIDGILGNEQFF TGTGCCAGTAGTATAGACGGCATCCTAGGCAATGAGCAGTTCTTC
TRBJ2-7 - - TRBV5-1 CASSPGTQQYF TGCGCCAGCAGCCCTGGGACTCAGCAGTACTTC
TRBJ2-7 TRBD1 - TRBV6-5 CASGDRGHEQYF TGTGCCAGCGGGGACAGGGGACACGAGCAGTACTTC
TRBJ1-2 - - TRBV5-1 CASSFYICSASPAGSGNYGYTF -
TRBJ2-1 TRBD2 many TRBV20-1 CSARSLAEGRDEQFF TGCAGTGCCAGATCCCTAGCGGAGGGGCGGGATGAGCAGTTCTTC
TRBJ1-5 - many TRBV19 CASSTEPQHF TGTGCCAGTAGTACTGAGCCCCAGCATTTT
TRBJ1-4 TRBD1 - TRBV27 CASSRGQGTTNEKLFF TGTGCCAGCAGCCGGGGACAGGGAACAACTAATGAAAAACTGTTTTTT
TRBJ2-2 - - TRBV24-1 CATTPRGVIGELFF TGTGCCACCACGCCCAGAGGCGTCATCGGGGAGCTGTTTTTC
TRBJ2-2 - - TRBV4-2 CASRIGIRDTGGLFF TGTGCCAGCAGGATCGGGATCAGAGACACCGGGGGGCTGTTTTTT
TRBJ2-1 TRBD2 many TRBV12-3/TRBV12-4 CASSQAGEYNEQFF TGTGCCAGCAGCCAAGCGGGGGAATACAATGAGCAGTTCTTC
TRBJ2-7 TRBD1 - TRBV2 CASSRTGYEQYF TGTGCCAGCAGTAGGACAGGATACGAGCAGTACTTC
TRBJ2-1 TRBD1 many TRBV6-2/TRBV6-3 CASSYSGTGIYNEQFF TGTGCCAGCAGTTACTCCGGGACAGGGATATACAATGAGCAGTTCTTC